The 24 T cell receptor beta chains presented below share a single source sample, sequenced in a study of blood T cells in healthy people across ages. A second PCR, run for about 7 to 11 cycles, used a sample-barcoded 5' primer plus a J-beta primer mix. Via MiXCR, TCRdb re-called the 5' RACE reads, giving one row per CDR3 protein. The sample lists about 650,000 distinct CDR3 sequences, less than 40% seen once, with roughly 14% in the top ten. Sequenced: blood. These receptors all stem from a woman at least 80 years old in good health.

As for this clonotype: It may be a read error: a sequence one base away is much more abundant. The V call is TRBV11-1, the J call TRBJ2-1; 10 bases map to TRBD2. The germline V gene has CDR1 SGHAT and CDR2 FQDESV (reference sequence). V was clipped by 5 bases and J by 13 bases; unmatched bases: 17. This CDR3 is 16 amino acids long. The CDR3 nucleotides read TGTGCCAGCAGCGACCACCTAGCGGGGGTGAGAGAGACCCAGTTCTTC. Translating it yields CASSDHLAGVRETQFF.

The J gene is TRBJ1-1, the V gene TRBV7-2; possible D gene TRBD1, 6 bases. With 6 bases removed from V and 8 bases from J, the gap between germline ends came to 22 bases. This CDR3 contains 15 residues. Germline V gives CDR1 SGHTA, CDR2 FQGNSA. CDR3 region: CASSRRTDPGKEAFF. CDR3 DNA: TGTGCCAGCAGTCGCCGGACAGACCCGGGTAAAGAAGCTTTCTTT.

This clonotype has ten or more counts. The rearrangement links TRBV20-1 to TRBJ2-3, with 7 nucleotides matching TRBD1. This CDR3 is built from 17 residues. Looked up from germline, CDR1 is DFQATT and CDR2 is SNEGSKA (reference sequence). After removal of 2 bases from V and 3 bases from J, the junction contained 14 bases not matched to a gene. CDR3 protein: CSARPVTPGRGTDTQYF. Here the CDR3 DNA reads TGCAGTGCTAGACCCGTCACCCCGGGCAGGGGGACAGATACGCAGTATTTT.

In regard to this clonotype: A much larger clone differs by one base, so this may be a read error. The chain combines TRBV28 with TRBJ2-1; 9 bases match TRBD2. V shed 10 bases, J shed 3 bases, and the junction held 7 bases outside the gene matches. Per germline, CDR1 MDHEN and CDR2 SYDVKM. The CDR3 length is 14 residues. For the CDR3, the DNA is TGTGCCAACAGCCCTAGCGGGGTCTACAATGAGCAGTTCTTC. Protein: CANSPSGVYNEQFF.

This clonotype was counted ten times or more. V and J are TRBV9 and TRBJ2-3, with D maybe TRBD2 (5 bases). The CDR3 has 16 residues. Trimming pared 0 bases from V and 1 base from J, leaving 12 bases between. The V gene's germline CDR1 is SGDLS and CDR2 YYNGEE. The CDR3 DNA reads TGTGCCAGCAGCGTAGGATCGAGGGAACGCACAGATACGCAGTATTTT. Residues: CASSVGSRERTDTQYF.

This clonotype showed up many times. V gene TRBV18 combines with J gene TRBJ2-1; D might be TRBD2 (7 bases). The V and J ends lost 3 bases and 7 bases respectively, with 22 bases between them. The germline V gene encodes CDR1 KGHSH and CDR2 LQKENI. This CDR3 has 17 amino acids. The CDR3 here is CASSPPGGQGPWNEQFF. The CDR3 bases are TGTGCCAGCTCACCCCCGGGGGGCCAGGGCCCGTGGAATGAGCAGTTCTTC.

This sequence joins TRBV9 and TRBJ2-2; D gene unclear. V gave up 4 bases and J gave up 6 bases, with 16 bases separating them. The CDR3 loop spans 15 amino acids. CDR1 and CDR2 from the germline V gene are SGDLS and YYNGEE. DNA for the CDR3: TGTGCCAGCAGCCCTCGGACCCATGGCGCCGGGGAGCTGTTTTTT. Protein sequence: CASSPRTHGAGELFF.

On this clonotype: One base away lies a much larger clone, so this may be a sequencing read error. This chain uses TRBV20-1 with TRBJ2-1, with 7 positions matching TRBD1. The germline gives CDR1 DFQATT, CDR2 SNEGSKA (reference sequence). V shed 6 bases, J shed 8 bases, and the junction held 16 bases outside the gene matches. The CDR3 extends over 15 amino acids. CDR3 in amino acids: CSALGQGVQWDEQFF. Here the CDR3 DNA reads TGCAGTGCGTTAGGGCAGGGGGTCCAGTGGGATGAGCAGTTCTTC.

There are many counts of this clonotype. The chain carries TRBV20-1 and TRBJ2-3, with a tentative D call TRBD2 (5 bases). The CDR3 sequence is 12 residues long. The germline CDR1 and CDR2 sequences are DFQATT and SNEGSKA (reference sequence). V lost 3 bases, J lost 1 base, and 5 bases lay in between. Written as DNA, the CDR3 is TGCAGTGCTAGCGGGGGCACAGATACGCAGTATTTT. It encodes CSASGGTDTQYF.

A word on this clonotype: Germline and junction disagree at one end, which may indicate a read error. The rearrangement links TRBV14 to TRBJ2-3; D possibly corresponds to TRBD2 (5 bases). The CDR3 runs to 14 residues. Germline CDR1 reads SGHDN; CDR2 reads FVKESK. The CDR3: CASSQGGLMGTQYF. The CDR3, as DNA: TGTGCCAGTAGCCAAGGAGGACTCATGGGTACGCAGTATTTT.

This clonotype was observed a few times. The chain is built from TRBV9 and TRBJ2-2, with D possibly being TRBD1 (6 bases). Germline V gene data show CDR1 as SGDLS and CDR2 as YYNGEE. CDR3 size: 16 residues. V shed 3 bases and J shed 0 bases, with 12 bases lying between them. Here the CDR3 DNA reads TGTGCCAGCAGCGCCAGACAGGACTCGAACACCGGGGAGCTGTTTTTT. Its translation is CASSARQDSNTGELFF. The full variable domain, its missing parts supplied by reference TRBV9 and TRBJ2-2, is DSGVTQTPKHLITATGQRVTLRCSPRSGDLSVYWYQQSLDQGLQFLIQYYNGEERAKGNILERFSAQQFPDLHSELNLSSLELGDSALYFCASSARQDSNTGELFFGEGSRLTVL.

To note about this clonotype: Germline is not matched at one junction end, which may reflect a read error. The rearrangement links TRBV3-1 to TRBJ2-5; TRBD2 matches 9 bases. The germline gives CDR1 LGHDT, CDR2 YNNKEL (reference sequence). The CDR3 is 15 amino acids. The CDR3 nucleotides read TGTGCCAGCAGCCTGACGAGCGGGGGGCAAGAGGCCCAGTACTTC. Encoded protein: CASSLTSGGQEAQYF.

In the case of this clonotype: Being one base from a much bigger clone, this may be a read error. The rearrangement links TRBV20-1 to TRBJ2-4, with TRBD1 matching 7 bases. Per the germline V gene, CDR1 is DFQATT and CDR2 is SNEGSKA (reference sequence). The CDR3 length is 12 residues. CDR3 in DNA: TGCAGTGCAAGGACAGGAGGACACATTCAGGACTTC. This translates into CSARTGGHIQDF.

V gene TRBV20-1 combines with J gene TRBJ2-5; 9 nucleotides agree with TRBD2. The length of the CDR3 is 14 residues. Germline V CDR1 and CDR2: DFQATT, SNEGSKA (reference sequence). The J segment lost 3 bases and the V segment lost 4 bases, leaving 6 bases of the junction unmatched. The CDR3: CSATPASGEETQYF. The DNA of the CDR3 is TGCAGTGCTACGCCGGCTAGCGGGGAAGAGACCCAGTACTTC.

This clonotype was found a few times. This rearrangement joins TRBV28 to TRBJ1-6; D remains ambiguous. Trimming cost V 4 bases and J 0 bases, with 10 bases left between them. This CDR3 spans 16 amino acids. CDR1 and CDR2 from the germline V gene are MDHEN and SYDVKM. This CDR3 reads CASSSPKSSYNSPLHF. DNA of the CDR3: TGTGCCAGCAGTTCCCCTAAGAGCTCCTATAATTCACCCCTCCACTTT.

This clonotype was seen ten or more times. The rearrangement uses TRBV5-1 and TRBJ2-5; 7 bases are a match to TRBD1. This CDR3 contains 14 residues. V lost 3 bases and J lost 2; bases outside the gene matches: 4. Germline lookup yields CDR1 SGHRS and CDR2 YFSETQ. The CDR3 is CASSWRTGQETQYF. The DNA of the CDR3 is TGCGCCAGCAGCTGGAGGACAGGACAAGAGACCCAGTACTTC. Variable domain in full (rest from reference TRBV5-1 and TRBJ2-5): KAGVTQTPRYLIKTRGQQVTLSCSPISGHRSVSWYQQTPGQGLQFLFEYFSETQRNKGNFPGRFSGRQFSNSRSEMNVSTLELGDSALYLCASSWRTGQETQYFGPGTRLLVL.

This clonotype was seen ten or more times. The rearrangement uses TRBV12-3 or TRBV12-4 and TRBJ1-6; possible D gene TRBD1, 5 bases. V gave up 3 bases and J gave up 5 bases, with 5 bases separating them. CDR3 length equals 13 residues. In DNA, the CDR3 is TGTGCCAGCAGTTTGACAGATAATTCACCCCTCCACTTT. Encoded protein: CASSLTDNSPLHF.

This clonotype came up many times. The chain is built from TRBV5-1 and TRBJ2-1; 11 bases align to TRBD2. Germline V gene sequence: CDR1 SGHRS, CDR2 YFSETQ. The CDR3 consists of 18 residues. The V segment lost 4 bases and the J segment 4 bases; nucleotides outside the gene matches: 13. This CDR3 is CASSARLAGKLRYNEQFF. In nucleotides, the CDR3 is TGCGCCAGCAGCGCCAGACTAGCGGGGAAGTTACGTTACAATGAGCAGTTCTTC.

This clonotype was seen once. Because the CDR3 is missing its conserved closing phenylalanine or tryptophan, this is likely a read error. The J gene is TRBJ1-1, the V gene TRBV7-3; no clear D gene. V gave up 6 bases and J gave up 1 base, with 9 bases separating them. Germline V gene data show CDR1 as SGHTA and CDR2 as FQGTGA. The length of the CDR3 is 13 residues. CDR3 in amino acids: CASSKEGNTEAFC. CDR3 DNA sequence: TGTGCCAGCAGTAAAGAGGGGAACACTGAAGCTTTCTGT.

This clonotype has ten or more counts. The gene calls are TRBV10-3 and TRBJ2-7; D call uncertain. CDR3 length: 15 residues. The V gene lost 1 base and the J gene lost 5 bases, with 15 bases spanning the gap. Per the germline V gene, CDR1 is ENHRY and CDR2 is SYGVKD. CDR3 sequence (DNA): TGTGCCATCAGTGAGTGGGCAGGCACCACGAACGAGCAGTACTTC. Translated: CAISEWAGTTNEQYF.

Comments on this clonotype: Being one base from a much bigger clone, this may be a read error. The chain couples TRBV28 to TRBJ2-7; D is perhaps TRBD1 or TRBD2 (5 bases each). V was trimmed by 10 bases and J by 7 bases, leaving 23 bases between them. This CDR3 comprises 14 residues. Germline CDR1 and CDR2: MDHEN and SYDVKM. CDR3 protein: CATQPGTPYNEQYF. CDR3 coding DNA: TGTGCCACCCAACCCGGGACCCCCTACAATGAGCAGTACTTC. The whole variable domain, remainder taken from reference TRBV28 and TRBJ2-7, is DVKVTQSSRYLVKRTGEKVFLECVQDMDHENMFWYRQDPGLGLRLIYFSYDVKMKEKGDIPEGYSVSREKKERFSLILESASTNQTSMYLCATQPGTPYNEQYFGPGTRLTVT.

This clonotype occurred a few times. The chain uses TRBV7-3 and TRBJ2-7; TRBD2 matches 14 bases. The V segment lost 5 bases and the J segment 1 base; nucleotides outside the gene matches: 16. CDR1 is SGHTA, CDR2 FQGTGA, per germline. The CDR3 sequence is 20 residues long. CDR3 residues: CASSTQGPGLAGAFSYEQYF. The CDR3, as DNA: TGTGCCAGCAGCACTCAGGGGCCGGGACTAGCGGGGGCGTTTTCCTACGAGCAGTACTTC.

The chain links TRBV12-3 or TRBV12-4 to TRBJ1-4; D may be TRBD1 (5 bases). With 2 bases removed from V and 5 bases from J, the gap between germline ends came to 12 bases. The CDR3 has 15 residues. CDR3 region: CASSLMAGQNEKLFF. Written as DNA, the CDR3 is TGTGCCAGCAGTTTAATGGCAGGGCAGAATGAAAAACTGTTTTTT.

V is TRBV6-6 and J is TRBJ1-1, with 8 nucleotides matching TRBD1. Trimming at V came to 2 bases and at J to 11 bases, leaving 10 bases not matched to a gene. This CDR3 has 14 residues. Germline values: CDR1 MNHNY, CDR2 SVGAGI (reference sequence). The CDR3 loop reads CASSYPGTGNLAFF. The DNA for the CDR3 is TGTGCCAGCAGTTACCCGGGGACAGGAAATTTGGCTTTCTTT.